The following is a TCR beta chain sequence with its context. Its cognate antigen has yet to be identified. No much larger clone exists at a distance of one base, and base qualities are not known. This sample stems from a study of blood T cell repertoires in COVID-19 (dated by TCRdb to 2018 to 2020). Concerning the study at large: The collaborator samples originated in the United States, Italy and Spain and spanned the acute and convalescent phases of COVID-19. The prospective study material was composed of cDNA or gDNA derived from T cells, B-cell-depleted T cells, or PBMCs. The dataset comprised deeply sampled blood TCRbeta repertoires from subjects exposed to, actively infected with, or recovered from COVID-19. The repertoires were made available in a free public database intended to serve as a resource for research on the immune response to SARS-CoV-2. Samples were obtained from the ongoing ImmuneRACE study (first 160 participants) and from 1,000 to 1,500 subjects provided by 6 global collaborators. The sample metadata nearly always contained a de-identified subject ID, COVID-19 status, age in years and sex. Where available, HLA class I and class II types were obtained from metadata supplied by the sample provider rather than from assay-based typing.

Points the paper makes about the study in general: Clinical and demographic metadata were provided uncurated, with the amount varying by source and participant.

The germline V gene specifies MDHEN as CDR1 and SYDVKM as CDR2. Germline trimming amounts to 6 bases on V and 2 bases on J, with 8 as the count of junction bases outside the gene matches. The CDR3 numbers 17 residues from cysteine through phenylalanine. Of the read, only the CDR3 DNA is kept; its 51 bases are in frame from base 1. Another Seattle source contributed samples from volunteer blood donors who had recovered from COVID-19. Each collaborating institution followed its own protocols to collect whole blood in K2EDTA tubes. For TCRbeta analysis, collaborators shipped samples in one of three forms: frozen whole blood, isolated PBMCs, or DNA extracted from either of those sample types. TCRbeta CDR3 regions were amplified from genomic DNA using the immunoSEQ Assay, a bias-controlled multiplex PCR. Turning to the authors' computational methods: Nucleated cell counts per sample were estimated from amplification of reference gene primers within the assay. To quantify the absolute abundance of each unique TCRbeta CDR3 rearrangement, sequence reads were collapsed and filtered. For each sample, productive Simpson clonality was calculated by taking the square root of Simpson's diversity index across productive rearrangements. Imported from immuneACCESS, the table was reduced by TCRdb to in-frame sequences with V and J called. These copies leave out some clones; in studies compared against another copy, an unresolved V gene accounts for under half, and the cause of the remainder is not known. V and J calls and clone size are those listed in that table; D and trimming were worked out from the DNA. The sample has 150,000 to 200,000 clones on record, around 86% of them singletons. Together, the top ten hold 13% of the sample.

This clonotype was obtained from a man in his sixties or seventies who had recovered from COVID-19. Sequences were obtained from peripheral blood. The sequence links TRBV28 to TRBJ1-5; 12 middle bases align to TRBD1. The bases are TGTGCCAGCAGCCCCGGGACAGGGGGCTGGGGCAATCAGCCCCAGCATTTT. This encodes CASSPGTGGWGNQPQHF.